Listed below are T cell receptor beta chains from one sample, sequenced in a study of blood T cell repertoires in COVID-19. Clones were read by immunoSEQ multiplex PCR, and TCRdb kept only the in-frame ones, dropping some. The sample consists of some 250,000 clones, roughly 93% of them appearing once. Sequences were obtained from PBMCs or T cells enriched from blood (not recorded which). These receptors were collected from a woman aged 35 to 49 with acute COVID-19. Both conserved end residues are part of each CDR3. A D gene is named only where the DNA matches it firmly. Where a row states a size, it is once, few, many or the class of an expanded clone; other rows omit it.

abundance	len	j_gene	d_gene	v_gene	CDR3nt	CDR3aa
-	16	TRBJ2-7	TRBD2	TRBV7-3	TGTGCCAGCAGCCCGAACCCGACTAGCGGGAGGGACGAGCAGTACTTC	CASSPNPTSGRDEQYF
-	15	TRBJ1-2	TRBD1	TRBV19	TGTGCCAGTAGTATAGATGGTCGACAGGGGGCTGGCTACACCTTC	CASSIDGRQGAGYTF
-	14	TRBJ2-7	-	TRBV13	TGTGCCAGCAGCTCAGGGCGGGGAGTCTACGAGCAGTACTTC	CASSSGRGVYEQYF
-	16	TRBJ2-7	-	TRBV11-2	TGTGCCAGCAGCTTGGGGTCGCGGGGGCCATCCTACGAGCAGTACTTC	CASSLGSRGPSYEQYF
-	14	TRBJ1-2	-	TRBV30	TGTGCCTGGACCCGGGACACAGCTAACTATGGCTACACCTTC	CAWTRDTANYGYTF
-	13	TRBJ2-3	-	TRBV7-9	TGTGCCAGCAGCTTCGGGAGCTCAGATACGCAGTATTTT	CASSFGSSDTQYF
-	15	TRBJ2-3	TRBD2	TRBV30	TGTGCCTGGAGCCACGGACTAGGGGGCACAGATACGCAGTATTTT	CAWSHGLGGTDTQYF
-	15	TRBJ1-2	TRBD1	TRBV6-5	TGTGCCAGCAGTTTCCGGGACAGGACATTCTATGGCTACACCTTC	CASSFRDRTFYGYTF
once	19	TRBJ2-1	TRBD2	TRBV4-1	TGCGCCAGCAGCCAACGATTATACACCATAGCGGGGGGCGTGGATGAGCAGTTCTTC	CASSQRLYTIAGGVDEQFF
-	14	TRBJ2-7	-	TRBV7-3	TGTGCCAGCAGCCCTGGGGGCCCGACCGCCGAGCAGTACTTC	CASSPGGPTAEQYF
-	13	TRBJ2-3	TRBD2	TRBV13	TGTGCCAGCAGCTTTAGACTAGCGGAGATACTGTATTTT	CASSFRLAEILYF
-	14	TRBJ2-1	TRBD2	TRBV10-3	TGTGCCATGGGGTCGACTAGCGGCCACAATGAGCAGTTCTTC	CAMGSTSGHNEQFF
-	14	TRBJ1-3	TRBD1	TRBV5-1	TGCGCCAGCAGCCCACGGGACAGTCGAAACACCATATATTTT	CASSPRDSRNTIYF
-	13	TRBJ2-1	TRBD1	TRBV11-1	TGTGCCAGCAGCTTCCGACAGGGAAATGAGCAGTTCTTC	CASSFRQGNEQFF
-	17	TRBJ1-1	TRBD1	TRBV2	TGTGCCAGCCGCGCGGGTGGACGCGGGGCCGGGACAGGGGAAGCTTTCTTT	CASRAGGRGAGTGEAFF
-	17	TRBJ2-2	TRBD2	TRBV27	TGTGCCAGCACCCGGAATCGCGGTAGCGGGGGGGCAGGGGAGCTGTTTTTT	CASTRNRGSGGAGELFF
-	16	TRBJ1-2	TRBD1	TRBV4-3	TGCGCCAGCAGCCAAGACGACAGGGGAGCTAACTATGGCTACACCTTC	CASSQDDRGANYGYTF
-	16	TRBJ2-1	TRBD2	TRBV2	TGTGCCAGCAAACGAAGGGGTAGCGGGAGCGGCAATGAGCAGTTCTTC	CASKRRGSGSGNEQFF
-	14	TRBJ1-2	-	TRBV19	TGTGCCAGTAGTATACCTGCCAGGGAGGGAGGCTACACCTTC	CASSIPAREGGYTF
once	16	TRBJ1-1	-	TRBV18	TGTGCCAGCTCACCTGGGCGGGGGGCGCGTTTTACTGAAGCTTTCTTT	CASSPGRGARFTEAFF
once	13	TRBJ1-1	-	TRBV7-9	TGTGCCAGCAGCTCGCGGATGAACACTGAAGCTTTCTTT	CASSSRMNTEAFF
-	13	TRBJ2-7	-	TRBV6-2/TRBV6-3	TGTGCCAGCAGTCTCGGACAAATCTACGAGCAGTACTTC	CASSLGQIYEQYF
-	15	TRBJ2-1	-	TRBV5-1	TGCGCCAGCAGCGCGAGAAGGGGTATCGGCAATGAGCAGTTCTTC	CASSARRGIGNEQFF
-	15	TRBJ2-7	TRBD1	TRBV4-1	TGCGCCAGCAGCCACCCGGGACAGGGCCTCTACGAGCAGTACTTC	CASSHPGQGLYEQYF
-	19	TRBJ2-3	TRBD2	TRBV9	TGTGCCAGCAGCGTAGCTACGACTAGCGGGAGAGAAGCCACAGATACGCAGTATTTT	CASSVATTSGREATDTQYF
-	11	TRBJ2-1	-	TRBV5-4	TGTGCCAGCAGCTCTTACAATGAGCAGTTCTTC	CASSSYNEQFF
-	13	TRBJ1-1	-	TRBV30	TGTGCCTGGAGTGTACTCCTAAACACTGAAGCTTTCTTT	CAWSVLLNTEAFF